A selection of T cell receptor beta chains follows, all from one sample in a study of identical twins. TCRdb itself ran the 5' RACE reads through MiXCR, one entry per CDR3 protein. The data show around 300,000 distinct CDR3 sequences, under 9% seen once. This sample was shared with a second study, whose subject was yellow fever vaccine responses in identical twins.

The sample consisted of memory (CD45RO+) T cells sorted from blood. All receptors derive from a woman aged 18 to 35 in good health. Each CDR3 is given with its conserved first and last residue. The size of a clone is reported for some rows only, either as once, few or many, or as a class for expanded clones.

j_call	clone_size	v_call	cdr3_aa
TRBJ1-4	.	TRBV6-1	CASSTVSSEKLFF
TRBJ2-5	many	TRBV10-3	CAISEGRLQETQYF
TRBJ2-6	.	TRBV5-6	CASSSVSGANVLTF
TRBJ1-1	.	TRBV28	CASSLLATLDGGNTEAFF
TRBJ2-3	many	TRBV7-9	CASSFGDRSTDTQYF
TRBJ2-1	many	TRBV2	CASNHGSGGYNEQFF
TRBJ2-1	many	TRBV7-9	CASSPRGGGNEQFF
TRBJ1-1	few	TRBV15	CATSRVRVGTEAFF
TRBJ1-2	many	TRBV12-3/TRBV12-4	CASSLAGYGGYTF
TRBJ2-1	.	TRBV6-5	CASSYSGPASYNEQFF
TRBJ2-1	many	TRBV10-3	CAISGAEGGNEQFF
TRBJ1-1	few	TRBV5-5	CASSPAPGMNTEAFF
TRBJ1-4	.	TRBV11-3	CASSTRQGIGEKLFF
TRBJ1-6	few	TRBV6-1	CASSEETAVGPLHF
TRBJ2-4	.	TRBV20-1	CSARLRPVGAKNIQYF
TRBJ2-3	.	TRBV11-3	CASSRGGTDTQYF
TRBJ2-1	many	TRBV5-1	CASSPGGADNEQFF
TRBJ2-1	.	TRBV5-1	CASSLVQGGGNEQFF
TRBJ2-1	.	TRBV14	CASSQTGGLLNEQFF
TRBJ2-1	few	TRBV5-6	CASSSPWTGGSYNEQFF
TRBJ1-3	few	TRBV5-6	CASSLGGRSGNTIYF
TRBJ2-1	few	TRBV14	CASSPMFVGAEQFF
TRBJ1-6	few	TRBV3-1	CASRSGTGSSPLHF
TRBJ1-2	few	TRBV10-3	CAIGVGQGENGYTF
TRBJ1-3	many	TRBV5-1	CASRADLSSGNTIYF
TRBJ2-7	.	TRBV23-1	CASSRTGASSYEQYF
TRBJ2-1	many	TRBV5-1	CASSFFPGANEQFF
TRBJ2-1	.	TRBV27	CASSRYPITSGGYNEQFF
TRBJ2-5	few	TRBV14	CASSLQAETQYF
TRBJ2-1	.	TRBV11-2	CASSLGPGTGNNEQFF
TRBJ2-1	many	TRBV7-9	CASSSGGGMSSYNEQFF
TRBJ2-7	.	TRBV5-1	CASSPLGQDFFF
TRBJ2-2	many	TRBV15	CATSRDVAGGTGELFF
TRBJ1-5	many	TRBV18	CASSLQGGAYSNQPQHF
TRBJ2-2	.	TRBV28	CASHSGNTGELFF
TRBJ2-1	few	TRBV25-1	CASTGGISYNEQFF
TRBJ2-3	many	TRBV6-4	CASSHLAGAGDTQYF
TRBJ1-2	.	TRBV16	CASSHNRGQGGYTF
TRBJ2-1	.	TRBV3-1	CASSLGLAGGGFYNEQFF
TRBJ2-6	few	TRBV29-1	CSVGSGSGANVLTF
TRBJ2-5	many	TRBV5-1	CASSLTGTETQYF
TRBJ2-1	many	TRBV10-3	CAISESFFQGSYNEQFF
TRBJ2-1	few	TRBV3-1	CASSQDTIRGGEQFF